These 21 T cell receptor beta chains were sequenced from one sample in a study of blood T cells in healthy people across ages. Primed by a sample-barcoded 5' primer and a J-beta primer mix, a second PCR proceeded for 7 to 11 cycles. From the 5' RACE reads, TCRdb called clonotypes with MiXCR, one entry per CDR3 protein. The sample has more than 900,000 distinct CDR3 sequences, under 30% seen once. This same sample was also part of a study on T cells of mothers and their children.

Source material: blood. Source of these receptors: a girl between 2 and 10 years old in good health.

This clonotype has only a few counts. Here the CDR3 reads CASRSRGDGYTF. In nucleotides, the CDR3 is TGTGCCAGCAGATCAAGGGGAGACGGCTACACCTTC. The rearrangement links TRBV12-3 or TRBV12-4 to TRBJ1-2; maybe TRBD1 (5 bases). This CDR3 spans 12 amino acids. V lost 6 bases to trimming and J lost 8 bases, with 13 bases between them.

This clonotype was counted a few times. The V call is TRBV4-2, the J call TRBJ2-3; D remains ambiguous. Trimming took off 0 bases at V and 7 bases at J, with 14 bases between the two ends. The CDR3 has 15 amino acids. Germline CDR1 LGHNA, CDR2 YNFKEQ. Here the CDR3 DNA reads TGTGCCAGCAGCCAAGAGGAATCTTCACGATATACGCAGTATTTT. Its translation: CASSQEESSRYTQYF.

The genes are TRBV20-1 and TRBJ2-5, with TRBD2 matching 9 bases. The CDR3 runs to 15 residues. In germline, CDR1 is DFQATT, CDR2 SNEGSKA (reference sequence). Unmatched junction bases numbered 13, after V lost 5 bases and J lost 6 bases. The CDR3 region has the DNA TGCAGTGCTCATAGACCGGGACTAGCCGTTCAGACCCAGTACTTC. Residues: CSAHRPGLAVQTQYF.

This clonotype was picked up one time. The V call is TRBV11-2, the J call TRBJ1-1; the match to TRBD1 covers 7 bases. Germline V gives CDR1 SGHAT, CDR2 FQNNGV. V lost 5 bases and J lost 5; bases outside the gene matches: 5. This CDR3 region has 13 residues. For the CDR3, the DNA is TGTGCCAGCAGCCAGGGACAGACAACTGAAGCTTTCTTT. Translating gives CASSQGQTTEAFF.

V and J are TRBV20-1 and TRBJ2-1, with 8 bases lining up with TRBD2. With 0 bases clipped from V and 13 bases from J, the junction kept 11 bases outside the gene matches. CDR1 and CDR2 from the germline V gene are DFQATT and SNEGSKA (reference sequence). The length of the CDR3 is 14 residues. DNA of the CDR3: TGCAGTGCTAGAGAGGGAAGCGGGAGTGCTGTCCAGTTCTTC. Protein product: CSAREGSGSAVQFF.

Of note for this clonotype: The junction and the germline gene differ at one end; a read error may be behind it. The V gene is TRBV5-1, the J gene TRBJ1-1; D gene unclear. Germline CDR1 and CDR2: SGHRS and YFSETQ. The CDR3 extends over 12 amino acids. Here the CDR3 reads CASSLLGAEAFF. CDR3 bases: TGTGCCAGCAGCTTACTAGGAGCTGAAGCTTTCTTT. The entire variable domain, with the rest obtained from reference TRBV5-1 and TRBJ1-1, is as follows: KAGVTQTPRYLIKTRGQQVTLSCSPISGHRSVSWYQQTPGQGLQFLFEYFSETQRNKGNFPGRFSGRQFSNSRSEMNVSTLELGDSALYLCASSLLGAEAFFGQGTRLTVV.

This CDR3 is CASSQGGSAEAFF. For the CDR3, the DNA is TGTGCCAGTAGCCAGGGGGGTAGTGCTGAAGCTTTCTTT. The chain is built from TRBV19 and TRBJ1-1; 7 bases align to TRBD1. Germline V gene data show CDR1 as LNHDA and CDR2 as SQIVND (reference sequence). V shed 6 bases, J shed 6 bases, and the junction held 7 bases outside the gene matches. CDR3 length equals 13 residues.

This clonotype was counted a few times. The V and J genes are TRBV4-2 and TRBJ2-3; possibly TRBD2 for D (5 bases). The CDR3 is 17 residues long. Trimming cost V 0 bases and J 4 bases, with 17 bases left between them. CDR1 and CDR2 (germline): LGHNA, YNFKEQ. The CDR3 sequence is CASSQEGNRGGSDTQYF. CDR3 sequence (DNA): TGTGCCAGCAGCCAAGAAGGAAACCGCGGCGGGTCAGATACGCAGTATTTT.

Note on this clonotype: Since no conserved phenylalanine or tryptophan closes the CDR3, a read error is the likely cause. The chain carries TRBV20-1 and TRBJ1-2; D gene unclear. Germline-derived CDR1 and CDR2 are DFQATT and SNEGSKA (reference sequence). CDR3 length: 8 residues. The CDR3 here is CGALSYTL. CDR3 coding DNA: TGCGGAGCCCTAAGCTACACCCTC.

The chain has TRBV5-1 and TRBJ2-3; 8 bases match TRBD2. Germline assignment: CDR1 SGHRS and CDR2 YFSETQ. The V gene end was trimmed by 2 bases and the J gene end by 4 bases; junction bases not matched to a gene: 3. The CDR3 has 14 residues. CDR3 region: CASSFTGGADTQYF. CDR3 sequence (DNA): TGCGCCAGCAGCTTCACGGGAGGGGCAGATACGCAGTATTTT. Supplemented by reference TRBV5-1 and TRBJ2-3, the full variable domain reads KAGVTQTPRYLIKTRGQQVTLSCSPISGHRSVSWYQQTPGQGLQFLFEYFSETQRNKGNFPGRFSGRQFSNSRSEMNVSTLELGDSALYLCASSFTGGADTQYFGPGTRLTVL.

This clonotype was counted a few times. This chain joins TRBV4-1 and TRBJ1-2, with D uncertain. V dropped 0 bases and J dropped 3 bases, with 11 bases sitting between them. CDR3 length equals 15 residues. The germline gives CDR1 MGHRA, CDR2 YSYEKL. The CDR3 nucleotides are TGCGCCAGCAGCCAAGAGTTTACAGACTACTATGGCTACACCTTC. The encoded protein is CASSQEFTDYYGYTF.

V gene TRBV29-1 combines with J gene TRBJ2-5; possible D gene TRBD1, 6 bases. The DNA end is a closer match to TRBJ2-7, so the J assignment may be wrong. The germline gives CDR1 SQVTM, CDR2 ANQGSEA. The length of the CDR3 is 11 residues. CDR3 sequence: CSVRDIYEQYF. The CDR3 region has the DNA TGCAGCGTTCGGGACATCTACGAGCAGTACTTC.

The CDR3 bases are TGTGCCAGCAGCCTCCCTGGGCGGGGACGAGAGACCCAGTACTTC. This translates into CASSLPGRGRETQYF. V is TRBV11-1 and J is TRBJ2-5; tentatively, D is TRBD2 (6 bases). CDR1 and CDR2 (germline): SGHAT, FQDESV (reference sequence). Deletions cut 5 bases from V and 4 bases from J, with 17 bases between. This CDR3 has 15 amino acids.

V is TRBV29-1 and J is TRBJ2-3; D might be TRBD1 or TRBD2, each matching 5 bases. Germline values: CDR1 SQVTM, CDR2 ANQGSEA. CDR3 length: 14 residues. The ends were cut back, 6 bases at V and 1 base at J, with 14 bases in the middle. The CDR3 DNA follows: TGCAGCGTCTCCGGGACGGATCGCACAGATACGCAGTATTTT. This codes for CSVSGTDRTDTQYF.

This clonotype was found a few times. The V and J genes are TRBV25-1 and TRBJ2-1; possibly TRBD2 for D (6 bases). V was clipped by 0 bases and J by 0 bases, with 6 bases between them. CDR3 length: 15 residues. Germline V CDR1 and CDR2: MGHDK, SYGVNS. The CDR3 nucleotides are TGTGCCAGCAGTGAATACGGGGGCTCCTACAATGAGCAGTTCTTC. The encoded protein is CASSEYGGSYNEQFF.

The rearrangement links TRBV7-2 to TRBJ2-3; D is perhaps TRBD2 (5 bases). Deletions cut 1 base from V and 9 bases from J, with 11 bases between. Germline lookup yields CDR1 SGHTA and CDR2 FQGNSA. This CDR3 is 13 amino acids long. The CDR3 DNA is TGTGCCAGCAGCTTAGTTCGTGAGGGCACGCAGTATTTT. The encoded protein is CASSLVREGTQYF.

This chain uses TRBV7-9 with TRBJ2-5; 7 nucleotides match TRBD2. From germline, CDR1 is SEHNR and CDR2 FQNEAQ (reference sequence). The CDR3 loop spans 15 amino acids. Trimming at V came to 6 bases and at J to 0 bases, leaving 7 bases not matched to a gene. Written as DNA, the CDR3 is TGTGCCAGCAGTGCCGCGCGGGGGTACCAAGAGACCCAGTACTTC. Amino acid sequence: CASSAARGYQETQYF.

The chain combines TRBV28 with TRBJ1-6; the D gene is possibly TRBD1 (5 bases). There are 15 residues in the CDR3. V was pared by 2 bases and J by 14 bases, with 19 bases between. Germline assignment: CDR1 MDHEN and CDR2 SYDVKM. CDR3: CASSLRGVGLIALHF. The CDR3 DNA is TGTGCCAGCAGTTTAAGAGGGGTTGGATTGATCGCCCTCCACTTT.

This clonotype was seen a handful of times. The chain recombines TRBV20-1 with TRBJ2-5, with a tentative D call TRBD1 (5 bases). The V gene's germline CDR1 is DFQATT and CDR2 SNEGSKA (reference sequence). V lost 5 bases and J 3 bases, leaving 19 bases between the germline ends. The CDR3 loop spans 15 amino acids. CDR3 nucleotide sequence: TGCAGTGCTTTCGTTCTAGGGGTAGGCGAAGAGACCCAGTACTTC. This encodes CSAFVLGVGEETQYF.

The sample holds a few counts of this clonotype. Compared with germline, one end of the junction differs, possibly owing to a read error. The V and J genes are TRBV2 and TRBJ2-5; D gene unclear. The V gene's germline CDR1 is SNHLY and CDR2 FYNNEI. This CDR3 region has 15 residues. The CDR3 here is CVSSEANLNQEAQYF. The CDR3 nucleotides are TGTGTCAGCAGTGAAGCGAACTTGAACCAAGAGGCCCAGTACTTC.

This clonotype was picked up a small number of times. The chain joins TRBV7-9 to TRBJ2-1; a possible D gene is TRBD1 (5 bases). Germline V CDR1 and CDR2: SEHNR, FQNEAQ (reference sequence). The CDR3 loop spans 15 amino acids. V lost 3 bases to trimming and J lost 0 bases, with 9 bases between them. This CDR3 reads CASSFRARSYNEQFF. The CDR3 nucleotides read TGTGCCAGCAGCTTCAGGGCGCGCTCCTACAATGAGCAGTTCTTC.